The entry below gives a single TCR beta chain sequence along with its context. Its antigen remains unidentified. This record comes from a study of T-cell memory formation after mild COVID-19. 5'RACE primed at constant segments yielded TCR alpha and TCR beta cDNA libraries bearing sample barcodes and UMIs. TCRdb itself ran the 5' RACE reads through MiXCR, one entry per CDR3 protein. The profile shows some 68,000 distinct CDR3 sequences, approximately 15% of them singletons. Study-level findings and limits: Of the contracting clones, CD4+ ones lay mainly in CM and EM, and CD8+ ones in EMRA. Pre-infection memory held some responding clones, suggesting pre-existing cross-reactive T cells responded.

Trimming removed 5 bases from V and 1 base from J; junction bases left unmatched: 5. Germline values: CDR1 KGHDR, CDR2 SFDVKD. CDR3 size: 16 residues. Specimen: PBMCs or a T cell subset sorted from them (not recorded which). The chain uses TRBV24-1 and TRBJ2-1, with TRBD2 matching 9 bases. This sequence was found in an adult woman who had mild COVID-19 (a few samples of this study predate the infection). Cell type and time point are not known. In DNA form, the CDR3 reads TGTGCCACCAGTGGCCCGGGACTAGCATCCTACAATGAGCAGTTCTTC. As protein: CATSGPGLASYNEQFF.